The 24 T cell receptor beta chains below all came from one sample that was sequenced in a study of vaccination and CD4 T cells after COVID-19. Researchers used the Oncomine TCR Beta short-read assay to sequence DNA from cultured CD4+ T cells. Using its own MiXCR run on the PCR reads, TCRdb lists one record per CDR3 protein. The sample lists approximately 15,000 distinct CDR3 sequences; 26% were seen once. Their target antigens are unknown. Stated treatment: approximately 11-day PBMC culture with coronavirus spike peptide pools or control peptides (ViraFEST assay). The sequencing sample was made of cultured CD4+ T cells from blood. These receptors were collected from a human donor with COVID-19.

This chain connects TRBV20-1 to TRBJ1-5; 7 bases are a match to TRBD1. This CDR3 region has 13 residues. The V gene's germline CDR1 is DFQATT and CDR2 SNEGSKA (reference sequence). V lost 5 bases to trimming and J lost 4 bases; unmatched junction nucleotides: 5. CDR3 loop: CSASGGGNQPQHF. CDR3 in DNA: TGCAGTGCTTCAGGGGGGGGAAATCAGCCCCAGCATTTT.

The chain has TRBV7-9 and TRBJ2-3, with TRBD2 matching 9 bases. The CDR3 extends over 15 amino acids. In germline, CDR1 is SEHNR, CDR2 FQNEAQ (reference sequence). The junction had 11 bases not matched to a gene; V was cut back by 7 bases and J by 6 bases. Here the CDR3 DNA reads TGTGCCAGCAACCCGGGCGGGGGGGCCGCGGATACGCAGTATTTT. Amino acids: CASNPGGGAADTQYF. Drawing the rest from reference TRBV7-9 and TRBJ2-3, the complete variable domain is DTGVSQNPRHKITKRGQNVTFRCDPISEHNRLYWYRQTLGQGPEFLTYFQNEAQLEKSRLLSDRFSAERPKGSFSTLEIQRTEQGDSAMYLCASNPGGGAADTQYFGPGTRLTVL.

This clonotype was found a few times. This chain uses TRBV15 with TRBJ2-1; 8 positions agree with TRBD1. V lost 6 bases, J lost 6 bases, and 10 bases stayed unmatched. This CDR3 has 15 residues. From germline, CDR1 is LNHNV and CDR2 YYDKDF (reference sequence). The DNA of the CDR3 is TGTGCCACCAGTGCTGACAGGGGTGGGATCAATGAGCAGTTCTTC. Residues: CATSADRGGINEQFF.

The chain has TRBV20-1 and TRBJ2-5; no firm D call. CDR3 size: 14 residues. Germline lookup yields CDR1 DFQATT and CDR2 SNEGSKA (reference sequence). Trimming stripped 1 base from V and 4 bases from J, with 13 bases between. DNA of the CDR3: TGCAGTGCTAGAGGGGTCTGGGTACTAGAGACCCAGTACTTC. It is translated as CSARGVWVLETQYF.

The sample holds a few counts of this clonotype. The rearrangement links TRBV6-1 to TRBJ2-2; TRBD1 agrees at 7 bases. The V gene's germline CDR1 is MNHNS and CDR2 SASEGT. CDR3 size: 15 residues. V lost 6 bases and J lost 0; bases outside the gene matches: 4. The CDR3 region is CASSRDSANTGELFF. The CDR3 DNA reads TGTGCCAGCAGCCGGGACAGCGCGAACACCGGGGAGCTGTTTTTT.

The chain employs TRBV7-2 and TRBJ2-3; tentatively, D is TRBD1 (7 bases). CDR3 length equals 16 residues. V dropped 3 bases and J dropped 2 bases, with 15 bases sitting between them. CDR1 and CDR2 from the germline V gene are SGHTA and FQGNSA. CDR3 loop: CASSFGAGGITDTQYF. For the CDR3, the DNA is TGTGCCAGCAGCTTCGGGGCAGGGGGGATCACAGATACGCAGTATTTT.

CDR3 coding DNA: TGTGCCAGCAGCTCGGATCGACTGAGCTCCTACGAGCAGTACTTC. It codes for CASSSDRLSSYEQYF. The V gene is TRBV5-5, the J gene TRBJ2-7; D gene ambiguous. The CDR3 is 15 amino acids. CDR1 SGHKS and CDR2 YYEKEE come from the germline V gene (reference sequence). Trimming removed 3 bases from V and 0 bases from J, with 13 bases in between.

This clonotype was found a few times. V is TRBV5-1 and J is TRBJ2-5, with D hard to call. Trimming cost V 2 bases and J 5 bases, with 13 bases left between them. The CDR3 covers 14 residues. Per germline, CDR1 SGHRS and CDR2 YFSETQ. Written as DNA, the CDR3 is TGCGCCAGCAGCTTAGAAGTCGTCGGGGAGACCCAGTACTTC. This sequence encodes CASSLEVVGETQYF.

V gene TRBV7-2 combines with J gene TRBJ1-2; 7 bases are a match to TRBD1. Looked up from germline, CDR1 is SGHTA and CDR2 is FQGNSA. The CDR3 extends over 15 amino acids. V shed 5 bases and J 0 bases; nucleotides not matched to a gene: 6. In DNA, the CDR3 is TGTGCCAGCAGCCCTGGGGACAGAGCTAACTATGGCTACACCTTC. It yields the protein CASSPGDRANYGYTF.

The CDR3 nucleotides read TGTGCCAGCAGACATTCTTCGAAGGGCAGTAACTATGGCTACACCTTC. It yields the protein CASRHSSKGSNYGYTF. The rearrangement links TRBV19 to TRBJ1-2; D is undetermined. Deletions cut 9 bases from V and 1 base from J, with 21 bases between. Germline V gene data show CDR1 as LNHDA and CDR2 as SQIVND (reference sequence). The CDR3 consists of 16 residues.

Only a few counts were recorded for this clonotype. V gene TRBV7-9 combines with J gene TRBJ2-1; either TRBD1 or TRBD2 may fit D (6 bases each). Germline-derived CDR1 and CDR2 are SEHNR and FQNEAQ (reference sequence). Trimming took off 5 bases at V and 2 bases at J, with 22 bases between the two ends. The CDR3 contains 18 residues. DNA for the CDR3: TGTGCCAGCAGCCCGAGTCAGGGGAGGAATCCTACCTACAATGAGCAGTTCTTC. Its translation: CASSPSQGRNPTYNEQFF.

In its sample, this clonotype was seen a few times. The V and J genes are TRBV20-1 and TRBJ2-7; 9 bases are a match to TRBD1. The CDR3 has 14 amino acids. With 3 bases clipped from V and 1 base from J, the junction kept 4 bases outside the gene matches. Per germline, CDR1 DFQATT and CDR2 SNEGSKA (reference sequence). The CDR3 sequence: CSARDRGSSYEQYF. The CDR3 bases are TGCAGTGCTAGGGACAGGGGTTCTTCCTACGAGCAGTACTTC.

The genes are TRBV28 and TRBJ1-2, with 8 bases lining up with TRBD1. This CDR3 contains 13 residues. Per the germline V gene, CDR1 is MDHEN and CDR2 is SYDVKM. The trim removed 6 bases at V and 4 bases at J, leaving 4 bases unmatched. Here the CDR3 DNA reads TGTGCCAGCAGGGCAGGGGGCCCCTATGGCTACACCTTC. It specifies CASRAGGPYGYTF.

CDR3 coding DNA: TGTGCCAGCAGCTTAGAGCGTGGGGATACGCAGTATTTT. Translated, it gives CASSLERGDTQYF. J is TRBJ2-3 and V is TRBV7-6; no reliable D call. Per the germline V gene, CDR1 is SGHVS and CDR2 is FNYEAQ. V gave up 1 base and J gave up 6 bases, with 8 bases separating them. CDR3 length equals 13 residues.

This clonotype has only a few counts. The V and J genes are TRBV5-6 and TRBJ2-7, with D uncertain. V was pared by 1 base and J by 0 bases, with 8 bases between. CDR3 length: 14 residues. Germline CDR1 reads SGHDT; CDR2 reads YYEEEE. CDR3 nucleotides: TGTGCCAGCAGCTTGTACCGGACCTCCTACGAGCAGTACTTC. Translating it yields CASSLYRTSYEQYF.

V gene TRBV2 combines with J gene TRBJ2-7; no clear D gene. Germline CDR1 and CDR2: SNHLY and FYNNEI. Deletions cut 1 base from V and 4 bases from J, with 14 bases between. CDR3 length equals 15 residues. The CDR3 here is CASSEEGVGAYEQYF. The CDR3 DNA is TGTGCCAGCAGTGAAGAAGGAGTAGGAGCATACGAGCAGTACTTC. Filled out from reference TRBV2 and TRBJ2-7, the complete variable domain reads EPEVTQTPSHQVTQMGQEVILRCVPISNHLYFYWYRQILGQKVEFLVSFYNNEISEKSEIFDDQFSVERPDGSNFTLKIRSTKLEDSAMYFCASSEEGVGAYEQYFGPGTRLTVT.

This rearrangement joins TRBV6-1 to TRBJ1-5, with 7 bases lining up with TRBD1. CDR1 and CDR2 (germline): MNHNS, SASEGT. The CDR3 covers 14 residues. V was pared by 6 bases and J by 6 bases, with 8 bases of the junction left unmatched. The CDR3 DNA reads TGTGCCAGCAGACCAGGGGGAGGGAGTCAGCCCCAGCATTTT. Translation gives CASRPGGGSQPQHF.

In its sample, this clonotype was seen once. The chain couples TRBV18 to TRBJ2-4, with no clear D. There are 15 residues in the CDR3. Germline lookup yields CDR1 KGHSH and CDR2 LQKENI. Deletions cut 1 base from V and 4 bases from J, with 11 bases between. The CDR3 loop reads CASSPQSRAKNIQYF. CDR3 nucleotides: TGTGCCAGCTCACCACAATCTAGGGCTAAAAACATTCAGTACTTC.

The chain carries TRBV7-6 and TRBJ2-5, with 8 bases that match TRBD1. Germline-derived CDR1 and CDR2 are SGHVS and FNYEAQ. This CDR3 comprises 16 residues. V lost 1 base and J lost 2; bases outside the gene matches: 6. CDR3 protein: CASSLVARGPQETQYF. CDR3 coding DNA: TGTGCCAGCAGCTTAGTGGCCAGGGGGCCGCAAGAGACCCAGTACTTC.

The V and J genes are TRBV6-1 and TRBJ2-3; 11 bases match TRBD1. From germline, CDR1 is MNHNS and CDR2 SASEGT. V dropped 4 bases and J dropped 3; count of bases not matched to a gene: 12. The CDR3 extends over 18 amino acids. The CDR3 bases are TGTGCCAGCAGTGTAACGATCGGACAGGGGGCGGCAACAGATACGCAGTATTTT. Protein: CASSVTIGQGAATDTQYF.

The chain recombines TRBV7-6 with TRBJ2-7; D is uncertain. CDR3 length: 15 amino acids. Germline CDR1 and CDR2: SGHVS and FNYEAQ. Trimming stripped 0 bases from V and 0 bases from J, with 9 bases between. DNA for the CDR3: TGTGCCAGCAGCTTAGCGACGGCTAGCTCCTACGAGCAGTACTTC. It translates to CASSLATASSYEQYF.

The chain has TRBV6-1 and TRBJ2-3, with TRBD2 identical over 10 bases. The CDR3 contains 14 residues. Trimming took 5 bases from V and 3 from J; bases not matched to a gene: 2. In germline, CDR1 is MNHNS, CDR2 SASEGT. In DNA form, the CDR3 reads TGTGCCAGCAGTCCGGGACTAGCGACAGATACGCAGTATTTT. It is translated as CASSPGLATDTQYF.

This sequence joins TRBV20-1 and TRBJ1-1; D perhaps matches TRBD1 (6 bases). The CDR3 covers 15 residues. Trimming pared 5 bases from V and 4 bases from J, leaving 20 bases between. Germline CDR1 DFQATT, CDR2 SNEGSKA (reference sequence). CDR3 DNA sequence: TGCAGTGCTGGGGGAGGGCGGGGGCCTACCACTGAAGCTTTCTTT. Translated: CSAGGGRGPTTEAFF.

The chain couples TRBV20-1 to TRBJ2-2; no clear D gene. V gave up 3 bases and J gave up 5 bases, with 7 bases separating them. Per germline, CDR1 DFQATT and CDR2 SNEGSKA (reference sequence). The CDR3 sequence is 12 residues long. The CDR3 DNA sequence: TGCAGTGCTAGTATGGGGACCGGGGAGCTGTTTTTT. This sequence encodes CSASMGTGELFF.